Presented here are 14 T cell receptor beta chains from one specimen sequenced in a study of T cell repertoires in cytomegalovirus infection. TCRdb ran MiXCR on the reads and lists one entry per CDR3 protein. The sample includes around 110,000 distinct CDR3 sequences, about a tenth of them seen just once. What these receptors recognize is not known. Sequenced material: PBMCs, sequenced either directly or after in vitro stimulation (not recorded which). The receptors were sampled from a human donor in good health (CMV status not recorded). Some clones in this sample may be carry-over from other donors' samples.

This chain uses TRBV6-5 with TRBJ2-7; 8 bases align to TRBD1. The CDR3 is 15 amino acids. Germline V CDR1 and CDR2: MNHEY, SVGAGI. The junction had 5 bases not matched to a gene; V was cut back by 0 bases and J by 4 bases. The CDR3 DNA reads TGTGCCAGCAGTTACTCACGTGGACAGGGTTACGAGCAGTACTTC. It encodes CASSYSRGQGYEQYF.

The chain has TRBV7-6 and TRBJ1-6, with 10 bases matching TRBD1. The CDR3 has 14 amino acids. CDR1 is SGHVS and CDR2 is FNYEAQ in the germline V gene. Losses at the gene ends were 5 bases for V and 10 bases for J; bases not matched to a gene: 5. CDR3 DNA sequence: TGTGCCAGCAGCAACCGGGACAGGGGCTCACCCCTCCACTTT. Translation gives CASSNRDRGSPLHF.

Note on this clonotype: This may stem from a read error, because a much larger clone lies one nucleotide away. The J gene is TRBJ2-1, the V gene TRBV10-3; 9 bases agree with TRBD2. The tail of the sequence fits TRBJ2-7 better, so the J call may be wrong. This CDR3 is 15 amino acids long. Looked up from germline, CDR1 is ENHRY and CDR2 is SYGVKD. The DNA for the CDR3 is TGTGCCATCAGCGAGACTAGCGGCCTCTGGAAGGAGCAGTACTTC. Translation: CAISETSGLWKEQYF.

This clonotype was recorded many times. The chain has TRBV6-1 and TRBJ1-2; TRBD1 agrees at 7 bases. V shed 5 bases, J shed 0 bases, and the junction held 3 bases outside the gene matches. From germline, CDR1 is MNHNS and CDR2 SASEGT. This CDR3 spans 14 amino acids. The CDR3, as DNA: TGTGCCAGCAGTTCGGGACAGACTAACTATGGCTACACCTTC. It specifies CASSSGQTNYGYTF.

This clonotype has only a few counts. The V gene is TRBV20-1, the J gene TRBJ1-1; a weak D match, TRBD1 (6 bases). The CDR3 length is 13 residues. Trimming cost V 5 bases and J 1 base, with 11 bases left between them. In germline, CDR1 is DFQATT, CDR2 SNEGSKA (reference sequence). CDR3 in DNA: TGCAGTGCTCCGGGACACTCGAACACTGAAGCTTTCTTT. Translating gives CSAPGHSNTEAFF.

This clonotype was seen a handful of times. The chain recombines TRBV19 with TRBJ1-2; D perhaps matches TRBD1 (5 bases). This CDR3 contains 14 residues. Trimming removed 3 bases from V and 8 bases from J, with 16 bases in between. From germline, CDR1 is LNHDA and CDR2 SQIVND (reference sequence). Written as DNA, the CDR3 is TGTGCCAGTAGTATGACTGGGACCGGTGAAGGCTACACCTTC. It translates to CASSMTGTGEGYTF.

In its sample, this clonotype was seen many times. V and J are TRBV6-2 or TRBV6-3 and TRBJ1-1, with a weak D call TRBD1 (6 bases). With 6 bases removed from V and 3 bases from J, the gap between germline ends came to 14 bases. CDR3 size: 14 residues. Germline CDR1 is MNHEY and CDR2 is SVGEGT. The CDR3 nucleotides read TGTGCCAGCAGACGACCGGGACACCACACTGAAGCTTTCTTT. Amino acid sequence: CASRRPGHHTEAFF.

This clonotype was seen at least ten times. The V call is TRBV2, the J call TRBJ1-5, with D possibly being TRBD1 (5 bases). The CDR3 is made up of 15 amino acids. Germline CDR1 and CDR2: SNHLY and FYNNEI. Trimming stripped 6 bases from V and 0 bases from J, with 12 bases between. The CDR3 protein is CASSLGTASNQPQHF. The CDR3 DNA is TGTGCCAGCAGCCTAGGGACGGCTAGCAATCAGCCCCAGCATTTT.

This clonotype was observed at least ten times. V usage is TRBV4-1 and J usage is TRBJ2-1; D is perhaps TRBD1 or TRBD2 (5 bases each). The ends were cut back, 5 bases at V and 0 bases at J, with 17 bases in the middle. Germline V lookup: CDR1 MGHRA, CDR2 YSYEKL. This CDR3 region has 17 residues. For the CDR3, the DNA is TGCGCCAGCAGCACAATGGGGGTCCCGGGCTCCTACAATGAGCAGTTCTTC. Translating gives CASSTMGVPGSYNEQFF.

This clonotype appeared many times. The gene calls are TRBV7-2 and TRBJ2-5; D possibly corresponds to TRBD2 (5 bases). The CDR3 runs 15 residues. V dropped 0 bases and J dropped 5 bases, with 13 bases sitting between them. CDR1 is SGHTA and CDR2 is FQGNSA in the germline V gene. In DNA form, the CDR3 reads TGTGCCAGCAGCTTAGCTGGGAGCTCACGGGAGACCCAGTACTTC. This codes for CASSLAGSSRETQYF.

This clonotype has a count of ten or more. The chain uses TRBV12-3 or TRBV12-4 and TRBJ1-4; D unclear. The CDR3 contains 14 residues. The V and J ends lost 5 bases and 3 bases respectively, with 10 bases between them. The CDR3 DNA reads TGTGCCAGCAGTCCCTCTGGGGCTAATGAAAAACTGTTTTTT. Amino acid sequence: CASSPSGANEKLFF.

In this sample, this clonotype turned up a few times. The chain joins TRBV20-1 to TRBJ1-1, with a possible D match to TRBD1 (6 bases). Trimming took off 5 bases at V and 2 bases at J, with 15 bases between the two ends. CDR1 is DFQATT, CDR2 SNEGSKA, per germline (reference sequence). The CDR3 contains 14 residues. In nucleotides, the CDR3 is TGCAGTGCTTCCCCCGGGACACCCAACACTGAAGCTTTCTTT. Protein product: CSASPGTPNTEAFF.

The chain uses TRBV7-9 and TRBJ1-5; 7 bases match TRBD1. V shed 9 bases, J shed 1 base, and the junction held 6 bases outside the gene matches. Germline assignment: CDR1 SEHNR and CDR2 FQNEAQ (reference sequence). This CDR3 is built from 14 residues. The CDR3 DNA reads as TGTGCCAGTGGGGACAGTGGAAGCAATCAGCCCCAGCATTTT. Encoded protein: CASGDSGSNQPQHF.

This clonotype was counted many times. The chain links TRBV19 to TRBJ2-2, with TRBD2 matching 11 bases. The germline CDR1 and CDR2 sequences are LNHDA and SQIVND (reference sequence). V trimming: 6 bases; J trimming: 6 bases; junction bases outside the gene matches: 6. This CDR3 has 15 amino acids. The CDR3 loop reads CASSALSGRAGELFF. For the CDR3, the DNA is TGTGCCAGTAGCGCCCTTAGCGGGAGGGCCGGGGAGCTGTTTTTT.